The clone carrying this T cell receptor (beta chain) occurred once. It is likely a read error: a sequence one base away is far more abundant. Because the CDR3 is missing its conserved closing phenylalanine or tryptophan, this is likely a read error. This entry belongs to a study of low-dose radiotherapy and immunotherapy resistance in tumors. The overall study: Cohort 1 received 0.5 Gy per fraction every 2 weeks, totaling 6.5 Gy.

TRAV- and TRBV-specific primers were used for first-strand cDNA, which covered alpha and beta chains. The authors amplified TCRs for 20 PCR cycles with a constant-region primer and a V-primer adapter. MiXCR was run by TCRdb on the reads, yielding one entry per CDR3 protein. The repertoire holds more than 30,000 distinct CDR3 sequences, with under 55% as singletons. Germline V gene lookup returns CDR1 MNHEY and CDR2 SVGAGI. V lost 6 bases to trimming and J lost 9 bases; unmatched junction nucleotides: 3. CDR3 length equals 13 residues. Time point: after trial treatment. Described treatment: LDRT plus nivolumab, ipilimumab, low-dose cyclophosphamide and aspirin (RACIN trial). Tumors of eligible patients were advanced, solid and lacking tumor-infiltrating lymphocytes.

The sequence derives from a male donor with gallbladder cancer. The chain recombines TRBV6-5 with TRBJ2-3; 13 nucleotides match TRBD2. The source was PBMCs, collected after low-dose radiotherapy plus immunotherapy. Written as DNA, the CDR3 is TGTGCCAGCAGCTCACTAGCGGGAGGGACGCAGTATTCT. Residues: CASSSLAGGTQYS.